Below, one TCR beta chain is given with its context. Its antigen remains unknown. Only in-frame clones appear in the TCRdb table, and some are missing; sequencing was by immunoSEQ multiplex PCR. The data show tens of thousands of clones, about 95% seen once. This sample was taken from a study of cytomegalovirus exposure and HLA in healthy donors. Whole-study findings and limits: According to the study, around 180 TCR beta chains were cytomegalovirus-associated.

Per the germline V gene, CDR1 is SEHNR and CDR2 is FQNEAQ (reference sequence). This CDR3 has 17 residues. V trimming: 4 bases; J trimming: 3 bases; junction bases outside the gene matches: 14. Material: PBMCs. This receptor was obtained from a woman aged 18-29 years in good health and CMV-seropositive. The genes are TRBV7-9 and TRBJ2-7, with 8 positions matching TRBD2. The CDR3 DNA reads TGTGCCAGCAGCTCCGCGCCATTCGCCGGGGGGGGCTACGAGCAGTACTTC. Encoded protein: CASSSAPFAGGGYEQYF.